This TCR beta chain derives from a study of control samples from healthy donors and cancer patients. Libraries were prepared by immunoSEQ multiplex PCR; TCRdb keeps only in-frame clonotypes and omits some of them. The data show approximately 9,100 clones, with 75% to 95% seen just once and 15% to 20% held by the top ten. Trimming took off 2 bases at V and 3 bases at J, with 9 bases between the two ends. From germline, CDR1 is PRHDT and CDR2 FYEKMQ (reference sequence). CDR3 length: 14 residues. Source material: PBMCs. The clonotype was recovered from a man in his fifties or sixties with colorectal cancer. This rearrangement joins TRBV13 to TRBJ2-3; TRBD2 is a possible D gene (7 bases). The CDR3 DNA reads as TGTGCCAGCAGCTTAAGGGGGGGAACAGATACGCAGTATTTT. This encodes CASSLRGGTDTQYF.